The 3 T cell receptor beta chains below all came from one sample that was sequenced in a study of blood T cell repertoires in COVID-19. This table comes from immunoSEQ multiplex PCR, and its TCRdb copy is limited to in-frame clones, with some not included. The sample shows over 95,000 clones, 84% of them seen only once. Material for sequencing was peripheral blood. The receptors shown here come from a woman between 55 and 75 years old with acute or convalescent COVID-19.

The chain has TRBV19 and TRBJ2-2; tentatively, D is TRBD2 (5 bases). Germline V gives CDR1 LNHDA, CDR2 SQIVND (reference sequence). The CDR3 length is 16 residues. V lost 8 bases to trimming and J lost 0 bases, with 16 bases between them. The CDR3, as DNA: TGTGCCAGTTGGCAGCGGATGTCTCCGAACACCGGGGAGCTGTTTTTT. As protein: CASWQRMSPNTGELFF.

J is TRBJ2-7 and V is TRBV4-3; D is ambiguous. The V and J ends lost 4 bases and 5 bases respectively, with 15 bases between them. Germline-derived CDR1 and CDR2 are LGHNA and YSLEER. The CDR3 consists of 14 residues. DNA for the CDR3: TGCGCCAGCAGCCCTTACCAGTCTGCCCACGAGCAGTACTTC. This gives the protein CASSPYQSAHEQYF.

In its sample, this clone is medium-sized. The sample has other DNA sequences that encode this CDR3 too. The gene calls are TRBV18 and TRBJ2-2; TRBD2 matches 7 bases. This CDR3 spans 16 amino acids. The germline V gene has CDR1 KGHSH and CDR2 LQKENI. Losses at the gene ends were 6 bases for V and 0 bases for J; bases not matched to a gene: 7. CDR3 residues: CASSPAAGANTGELFF. As DNA, the CDR3 is TGTGCCAGCTCGCCTGCCGCGGGGGCGAACACCGGGGAGCTGTTTTTT.